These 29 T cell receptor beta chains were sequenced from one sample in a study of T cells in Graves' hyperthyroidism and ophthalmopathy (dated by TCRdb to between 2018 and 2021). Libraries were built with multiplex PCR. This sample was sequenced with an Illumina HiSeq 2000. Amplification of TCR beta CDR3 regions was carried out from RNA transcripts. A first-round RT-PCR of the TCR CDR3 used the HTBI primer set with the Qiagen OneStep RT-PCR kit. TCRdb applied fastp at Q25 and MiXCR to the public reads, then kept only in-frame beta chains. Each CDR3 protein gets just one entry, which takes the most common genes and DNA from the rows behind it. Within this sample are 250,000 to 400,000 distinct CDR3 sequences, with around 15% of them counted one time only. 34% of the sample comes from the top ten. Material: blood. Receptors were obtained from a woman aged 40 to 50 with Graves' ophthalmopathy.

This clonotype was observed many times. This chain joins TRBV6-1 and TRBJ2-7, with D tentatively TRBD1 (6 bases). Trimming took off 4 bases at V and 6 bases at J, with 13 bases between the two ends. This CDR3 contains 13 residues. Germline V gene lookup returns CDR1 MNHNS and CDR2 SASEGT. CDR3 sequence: CASSAAGVGEQYF. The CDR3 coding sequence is TGTGCCAGCAGTGCTGCAGGGGTTGGCGAGCAGTACTTC.

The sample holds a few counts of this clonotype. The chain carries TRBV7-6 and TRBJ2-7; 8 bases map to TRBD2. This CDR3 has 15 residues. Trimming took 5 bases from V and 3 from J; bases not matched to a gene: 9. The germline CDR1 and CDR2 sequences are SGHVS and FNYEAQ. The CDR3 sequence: CASSPRGTRVYEQYF. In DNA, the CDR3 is TGTGCCAGCAGCCCTCGGGGGACTAGAGTCTACGAGCAGTACTTC.

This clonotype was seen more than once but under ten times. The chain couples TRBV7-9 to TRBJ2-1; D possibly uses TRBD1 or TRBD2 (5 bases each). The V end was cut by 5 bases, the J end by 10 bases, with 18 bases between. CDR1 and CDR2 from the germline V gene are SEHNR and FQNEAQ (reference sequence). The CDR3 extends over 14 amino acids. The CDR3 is CASSPTGPLAEQFF. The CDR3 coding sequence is TGTGCCAGCAGCCCGACGGGGCCCCTTGCGGAGCAGTTCTTC.

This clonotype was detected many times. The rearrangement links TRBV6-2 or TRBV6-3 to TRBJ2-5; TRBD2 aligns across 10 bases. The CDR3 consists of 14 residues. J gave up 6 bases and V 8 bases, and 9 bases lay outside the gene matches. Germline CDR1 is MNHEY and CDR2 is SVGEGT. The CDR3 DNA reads TGTGCCAGCGCCGAGTCTAGCGGGAGACAGACCCAGTACTTC. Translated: CASAESSGRQTQYF.

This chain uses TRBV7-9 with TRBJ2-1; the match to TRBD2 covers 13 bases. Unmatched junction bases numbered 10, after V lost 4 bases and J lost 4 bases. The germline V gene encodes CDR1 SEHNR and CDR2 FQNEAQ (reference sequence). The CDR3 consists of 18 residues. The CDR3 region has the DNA TGTGCCAGCAGCTCTCGGACTAGCGGGAGTGGAAGGTACAATGAGCAGTTCTTC. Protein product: CASSSRTSGSGRYNEQFF.

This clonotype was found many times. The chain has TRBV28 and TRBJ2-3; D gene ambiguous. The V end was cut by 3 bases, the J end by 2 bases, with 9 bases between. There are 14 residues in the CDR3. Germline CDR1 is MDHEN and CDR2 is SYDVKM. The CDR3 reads CASSFLTLTDTQYF. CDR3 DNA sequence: TGTGCCAGCAGTTTCTTGACACTCACAGATACGCAGTATTTT.

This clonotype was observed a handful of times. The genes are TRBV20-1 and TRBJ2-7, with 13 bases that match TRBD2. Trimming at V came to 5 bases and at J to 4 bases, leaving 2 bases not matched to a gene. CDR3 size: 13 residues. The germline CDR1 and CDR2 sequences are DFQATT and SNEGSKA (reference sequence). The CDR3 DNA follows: TGCAGTGCTTGGACTAGCGGGAGTTACGAGCAGTACTTC. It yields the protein CSAWTSGSYEQYF.

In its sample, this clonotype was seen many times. DNA for the CDR3: TGTGCCAGCAGTCTCCAGTTGGTGGGCGGGAATAAGTGGGACAATGAGCAGTTCTTC. It translates to CASSLQLVGGNKWDNEQFF. The V gene is TRBV28, the J gene TRBJ2-1; D perhaps matches TRBD2 (6 bases). This CDR3 contains 19 residues. Trimming pared 5 bases from V and 5 bases from J, leaving 28 bases between. Germline CDR1 and CDR2: MDHEN and SYDVKM.

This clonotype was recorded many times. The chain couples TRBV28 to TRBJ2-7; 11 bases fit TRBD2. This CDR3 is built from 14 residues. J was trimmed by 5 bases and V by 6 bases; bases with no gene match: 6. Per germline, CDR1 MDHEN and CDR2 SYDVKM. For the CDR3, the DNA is TGTGCCAGCAGCCGACTAGCGGGAACCAACGAGCAGTACTTC. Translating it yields CASSRLAGTNEQYF.

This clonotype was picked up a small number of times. The CDR3 DNA reads TGTGCCAGCAGCCTATGGGGGGAAGGGGCCTACGAGCAGTACTTC. This gives the protein CASSLWGEGAYEQYF. This chain joins TRBV3-1 and TRBJ2-7; D might be TRBD2 (6 bases). The CDR3 has 15 residues. Germline CDR1 and CDR2: LGHDT and YNNKEL (reference sequence). V lost 4 bases, J lost 2 bases, and 15 bases lay in between.

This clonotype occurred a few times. In DNA, the CDR3 is TGTGCCAGCAGCTTCGACCGGACAGGGAACTATGGCTACACCTTC. Amino acid sequence: CASSFDRTGNYGYTF. V usage is TRBV7-9 and J usage is TRBJ1-2; 8 bases are a match to TRBD1. This CDR3 spans 15 amino acids. The V gene end was trimmed by 3 bases and the J gene end by 2 bases; junction bases not matched to a gene: 5. Germline V gene data show CDR1 as SEHNR and CDR2 as FQNEAQ (reference sequence).

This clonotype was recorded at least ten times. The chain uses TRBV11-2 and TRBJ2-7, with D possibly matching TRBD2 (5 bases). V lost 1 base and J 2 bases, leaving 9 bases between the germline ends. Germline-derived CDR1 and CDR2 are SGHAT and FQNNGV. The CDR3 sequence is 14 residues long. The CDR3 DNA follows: TGTGCCAGCAGCTTAGGCCCAGCGGCCTACGAGCAGTACTTC. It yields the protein CASSLGPAAYEQYF. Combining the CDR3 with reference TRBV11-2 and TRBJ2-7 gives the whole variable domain EAGVAQSPRYKIIEKRQSVAFWCNPISGHATLYWYQQILGQGPKLLIQFQNNGVVDDSQLPKDRFSAERLKGVDSTLKIQPAKLEDSAVYLCASSLGPAAYEQYFGPGTRLTVT.

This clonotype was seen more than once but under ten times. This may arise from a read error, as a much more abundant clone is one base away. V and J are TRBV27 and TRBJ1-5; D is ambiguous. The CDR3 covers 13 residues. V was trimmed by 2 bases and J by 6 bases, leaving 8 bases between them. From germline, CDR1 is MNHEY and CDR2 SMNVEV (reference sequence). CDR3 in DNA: TGTGCCAGCAGTTTAAATGCGAGTCAGCCCCAGCATTTT. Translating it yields CASSLNASQPQHF.

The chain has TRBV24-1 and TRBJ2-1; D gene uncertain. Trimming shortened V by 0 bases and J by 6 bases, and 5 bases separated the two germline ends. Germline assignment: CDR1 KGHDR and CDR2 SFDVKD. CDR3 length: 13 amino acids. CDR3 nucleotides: TGTGCCACCAGTGATTTGCTCCCCAATGAGCAGTTCTTC. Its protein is CATSDLLPNEQFF.

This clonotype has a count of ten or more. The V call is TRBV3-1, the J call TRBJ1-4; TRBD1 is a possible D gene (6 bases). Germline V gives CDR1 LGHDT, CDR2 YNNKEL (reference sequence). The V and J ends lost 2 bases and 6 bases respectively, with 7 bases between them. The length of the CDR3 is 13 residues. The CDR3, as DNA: TGTGCCAGCAGCCAAAGGACAGATGAAAAACTGTTTTTT. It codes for CASSQRTDEKLFF. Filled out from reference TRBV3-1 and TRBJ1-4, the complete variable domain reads DTAVSQTPKYLVTQMGNDKSIKCEQNLGHDTMYWYKQDSKKFLKIMFSYNNKELIINETVPNRFSPKSPDKAHLNLHINSLELGDSAVYFCASSQRTDEKLFFGSGTQLSVL.

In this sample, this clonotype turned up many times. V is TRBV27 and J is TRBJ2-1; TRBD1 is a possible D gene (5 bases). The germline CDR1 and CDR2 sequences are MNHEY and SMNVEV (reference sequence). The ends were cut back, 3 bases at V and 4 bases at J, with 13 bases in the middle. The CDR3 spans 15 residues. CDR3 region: CASSFGAGLYNEQFF. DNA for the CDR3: TGTGCCAGCAGTTTTGGGGCAGGGCTATACAATGAGCAGTTCTTC.

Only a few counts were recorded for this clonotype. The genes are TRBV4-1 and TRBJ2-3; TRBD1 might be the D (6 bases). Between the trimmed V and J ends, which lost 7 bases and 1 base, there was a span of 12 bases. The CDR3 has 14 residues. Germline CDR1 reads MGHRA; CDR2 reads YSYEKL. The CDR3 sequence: CASNRVDGTDTQYF. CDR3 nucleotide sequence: TGCGCCAGCAACAGGGTAGACGGCACAGATACGCAGTATTTT.

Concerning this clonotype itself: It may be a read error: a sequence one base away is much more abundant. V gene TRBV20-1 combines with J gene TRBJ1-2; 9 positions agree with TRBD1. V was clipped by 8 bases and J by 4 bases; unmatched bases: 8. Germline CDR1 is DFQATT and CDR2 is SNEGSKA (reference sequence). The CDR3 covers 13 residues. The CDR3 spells CSTGRDRAYGYTF. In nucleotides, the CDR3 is TGCAGTACAGGCCGGGACAGGGCCTATGGCTACACCTTC.

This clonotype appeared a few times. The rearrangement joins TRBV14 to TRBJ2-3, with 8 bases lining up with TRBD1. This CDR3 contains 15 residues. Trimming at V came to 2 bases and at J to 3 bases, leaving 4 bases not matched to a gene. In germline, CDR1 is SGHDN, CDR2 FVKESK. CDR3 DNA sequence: TGTGCCAGCAGCCAACAGACAGGGGTAACAGATACGCAGTATTTT. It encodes CASSQQTGVTDTQYF. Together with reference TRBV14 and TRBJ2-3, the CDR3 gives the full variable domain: EAGVTQFPSHSVIEKGQTVTLRCDPISGHDNLYWYRRVMGKEIKFLLHFVKESKQDESGMPNNRFLAERTGGTYSTLKVQPAELEDSGVYFCASSQQTGVTDTQYFGPGTRLTVL.

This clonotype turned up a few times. CDR3 residues: CASSRDSDTQYF. CDR3 bases: TGTGCCAGCAGTCGAGACTCAGATACGCAGTATTTT. The chain recombines TRBV12-3 or TRBV12-4 with TRBJ2-3, with unresolved D. The CDR3 is 12 amino acids. V shed 5 bases and J shed 4 bases, with 7 bases lying between them.

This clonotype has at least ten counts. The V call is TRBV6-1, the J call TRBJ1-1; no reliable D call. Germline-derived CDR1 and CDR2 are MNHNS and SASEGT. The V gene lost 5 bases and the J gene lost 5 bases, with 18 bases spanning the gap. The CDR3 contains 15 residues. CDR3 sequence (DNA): TGTGCCAGCAGTTGGCCCCCCAAACAAGCAACTGAAGCTTTCTTT. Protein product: CASSWPPKQATEAFF.

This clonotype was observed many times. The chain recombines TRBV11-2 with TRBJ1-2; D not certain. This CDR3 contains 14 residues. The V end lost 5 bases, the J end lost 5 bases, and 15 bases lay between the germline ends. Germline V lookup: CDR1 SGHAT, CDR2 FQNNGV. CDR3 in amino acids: CASSTDVRIYGYTF. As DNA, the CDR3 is TGTGCCAGCAGCACAGACGTCAGAATATATGGCTACACCTTC.

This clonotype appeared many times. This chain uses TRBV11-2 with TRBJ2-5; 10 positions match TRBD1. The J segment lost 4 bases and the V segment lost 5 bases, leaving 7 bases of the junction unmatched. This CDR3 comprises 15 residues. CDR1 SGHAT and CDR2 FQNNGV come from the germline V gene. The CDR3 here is CASSEGQGVGETQYF. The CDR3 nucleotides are TGTGCCAGCAGCGAAGGACAGGGGGTCGGAGAGACCCAGTACTTC.

This CDR3 reads CASSARLAGGVYNEQFF. CDR3 bases: TGTGCCAGCAGCGCAAGACTAGCGGGAGGAGTCTACAATGAGCAGTTCTTC. The rearrangement uses TRBV7-8 and TRBJ2-1, with TRBD2 matching over 13 bases. V lost 5 bases and J lost 3; bases outside the gene matches: 7. The CDR3 runs 17 residues. Germline V CDR1 and CDR2: SGHVS, FQNEAQ.

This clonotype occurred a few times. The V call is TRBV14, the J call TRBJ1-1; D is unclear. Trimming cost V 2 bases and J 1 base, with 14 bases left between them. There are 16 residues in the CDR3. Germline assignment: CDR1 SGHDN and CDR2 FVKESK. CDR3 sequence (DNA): TGTGCCAGCAGCCAAAGGAGTGGGATTCAGAACACTGAAGCTTTCTTT. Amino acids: CASSQRSGIQNTEAFF.

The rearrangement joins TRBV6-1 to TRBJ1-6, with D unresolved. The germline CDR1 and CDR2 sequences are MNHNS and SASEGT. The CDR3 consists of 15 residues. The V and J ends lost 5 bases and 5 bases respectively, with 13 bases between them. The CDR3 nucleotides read TGTGCCAGCAGTCCGTACAGACCCAATAATTCACCCCTCCACTTT. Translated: CASSPYRPNNSPLHF.

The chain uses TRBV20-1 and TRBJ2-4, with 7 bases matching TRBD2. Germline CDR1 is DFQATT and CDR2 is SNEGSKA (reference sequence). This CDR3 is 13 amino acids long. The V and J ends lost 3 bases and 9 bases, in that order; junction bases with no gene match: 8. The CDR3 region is CSARDGERGIQYF. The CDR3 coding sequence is TGCAGTGCTAGGGACGGGGAGCGGGGCATTCAGTACTTC.

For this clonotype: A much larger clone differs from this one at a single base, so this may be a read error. The CDR3 bases are TGTGCCACCCAGCAGGCTGAGCATGAAAAACTGTTTTTT. Amino acid sequence: CATQQAEHEKLFF. This chain links TRBV2 with TRBJ1-4; no reliable D call. The CDR3 loop spans 13 amino acids. The V end was cut by 10 bases, the J end by 6 bases, with 15 bases between. The V gene's germline CDR1 is SNHLY and CDR2 FYNNEI.

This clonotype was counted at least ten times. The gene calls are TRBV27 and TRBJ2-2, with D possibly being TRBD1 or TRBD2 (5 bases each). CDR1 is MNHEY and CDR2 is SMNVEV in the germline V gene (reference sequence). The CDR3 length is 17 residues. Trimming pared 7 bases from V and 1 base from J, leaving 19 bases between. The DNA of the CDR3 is TGTGCCAGCACGATCGACGCGGGCAGGGTGAACACCGGGGAGCTGTTTTTT. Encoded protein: CASTIDAGRVNTGELFF.